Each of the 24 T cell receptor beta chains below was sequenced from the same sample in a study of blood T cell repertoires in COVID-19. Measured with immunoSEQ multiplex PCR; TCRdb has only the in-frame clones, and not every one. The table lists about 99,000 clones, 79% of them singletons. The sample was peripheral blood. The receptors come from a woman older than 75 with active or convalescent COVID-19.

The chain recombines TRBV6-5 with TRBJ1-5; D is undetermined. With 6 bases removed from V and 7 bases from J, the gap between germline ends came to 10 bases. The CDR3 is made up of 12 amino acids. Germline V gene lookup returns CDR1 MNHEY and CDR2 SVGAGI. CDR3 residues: CASRAGIQPQHF. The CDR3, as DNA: TGTGCCAGCAGAGCGGGTATCCAGCCCCAGCATTTT.

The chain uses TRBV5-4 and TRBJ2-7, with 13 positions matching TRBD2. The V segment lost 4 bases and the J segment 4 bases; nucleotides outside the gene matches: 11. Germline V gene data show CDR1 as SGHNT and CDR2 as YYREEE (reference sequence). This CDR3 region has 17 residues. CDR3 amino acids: CASSPGGLAGVGYEQYF. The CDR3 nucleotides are TGTGCCAGCAGCCCCGGAGGACTAGCGGGAGTCGGATACGAGCAGTACTTC.

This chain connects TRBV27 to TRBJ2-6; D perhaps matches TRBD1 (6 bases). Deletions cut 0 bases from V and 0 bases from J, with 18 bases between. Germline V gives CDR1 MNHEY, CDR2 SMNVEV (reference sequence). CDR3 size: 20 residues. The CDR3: CASSLSTGPLLNSGANVLTF. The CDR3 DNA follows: TGTGCCAGCAGTTTATCCACAGGGCCTCTCCTGAACTCTGGGGCCAACGTCCTGACTTTC.

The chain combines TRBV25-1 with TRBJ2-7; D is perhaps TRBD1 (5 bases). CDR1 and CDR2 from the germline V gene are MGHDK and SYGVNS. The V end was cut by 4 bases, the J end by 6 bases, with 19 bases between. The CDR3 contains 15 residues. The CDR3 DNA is TGTGCCAGCAGTGGCTCGACTCTTCCTCAGGGCGAGCAGTACTTC. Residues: CASSGSTLPQGEQYF.

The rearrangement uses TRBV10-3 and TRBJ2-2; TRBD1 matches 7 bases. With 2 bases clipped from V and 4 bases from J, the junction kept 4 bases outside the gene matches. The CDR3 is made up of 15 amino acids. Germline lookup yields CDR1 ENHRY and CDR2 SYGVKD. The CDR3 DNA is TGTGCCATCAGTGAGGAGGGGGCCGCCACCGGGGAGCTGTTTTTT. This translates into CAISEEGAATGELFF.

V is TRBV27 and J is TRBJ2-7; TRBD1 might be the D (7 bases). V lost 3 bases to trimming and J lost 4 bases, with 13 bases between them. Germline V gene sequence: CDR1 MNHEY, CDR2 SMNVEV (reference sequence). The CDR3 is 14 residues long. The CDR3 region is CASSFGQEGYEQYF. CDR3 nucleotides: TGTGCCAGCAGTTTTGGACAGGAGGGTTACGAGCAGTACTTC.

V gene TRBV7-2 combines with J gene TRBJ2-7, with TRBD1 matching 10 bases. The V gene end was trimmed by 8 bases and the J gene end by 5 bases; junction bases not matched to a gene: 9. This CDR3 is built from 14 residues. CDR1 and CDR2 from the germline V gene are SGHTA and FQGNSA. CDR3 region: CASSKGQGIHEQYF. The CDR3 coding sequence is TGTGCCAGCTCAAAGGGACAGGGGATCCACGAGCAGTACTTC. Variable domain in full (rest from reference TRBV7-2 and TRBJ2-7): GAGVSQSPSNKVTEKGKDVELRCDPISGHTALYWYRQSLGQGLEFLIYFQGNSAPDKSGLPSDRFSAERTGGSVSTLTIQRTQQEDSAVYLCASSKGQGIHEQYFGPGTRLTVT.

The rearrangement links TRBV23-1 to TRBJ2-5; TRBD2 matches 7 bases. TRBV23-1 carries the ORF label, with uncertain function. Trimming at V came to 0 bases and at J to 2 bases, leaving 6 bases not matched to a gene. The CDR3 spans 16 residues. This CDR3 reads CASSQSTPGGQETQYF. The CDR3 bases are TGCGCCAGCAGTCAATCGACTCCGGGGGGTCAAGAGACCCAGTACTTC.

The CDR3 loop reads CASSRGGVSEAFF. CDR3 bases: TGTGCCAGTAGTAGGGGGGGCGTGTCTGAAGCTTTCTTT. The chain combines TRBV19 with TRBJ1-1; possible D gene TRBD1, 6 bases. Trimming cost V 4 bases and J 6 bases, with 12 bases left between them. The CDR3 consists of 13 residues. The germline V gene encodes CDR1 LNHDA and CDR2 SQIVND (reference sequence).

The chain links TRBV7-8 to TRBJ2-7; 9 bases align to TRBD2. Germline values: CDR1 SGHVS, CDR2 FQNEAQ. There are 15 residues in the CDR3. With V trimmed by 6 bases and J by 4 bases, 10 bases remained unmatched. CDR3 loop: CASSLPGTSPYEQYF. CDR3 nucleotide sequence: TGTGCCAGCAGTCTTCCCGGGACTAGCCCTTACGAGCAGTACTTC. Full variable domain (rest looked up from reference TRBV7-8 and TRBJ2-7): GAGVSQSPRYKVAKRGQDVALRCDPISGHVSLFWYQQALGQGPEFLTYFQNEAQLDKSGLPSDRFFAERPEGSVSTLKIQRTQQEDSAVYLCASSLPGTSPYEQYFGPGTRLTVT.

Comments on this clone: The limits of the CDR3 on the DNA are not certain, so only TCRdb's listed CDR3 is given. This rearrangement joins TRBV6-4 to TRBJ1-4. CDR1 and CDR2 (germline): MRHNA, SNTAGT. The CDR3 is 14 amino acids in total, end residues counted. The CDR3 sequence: CASSEAWGAGSLFF.

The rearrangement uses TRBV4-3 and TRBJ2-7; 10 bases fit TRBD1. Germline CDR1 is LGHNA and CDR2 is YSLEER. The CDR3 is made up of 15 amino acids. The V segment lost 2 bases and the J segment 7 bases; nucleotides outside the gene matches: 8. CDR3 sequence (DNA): TGCGCCAGCAGCCAAACGGGACAGGGGTCGAGGGAGCAGTACTTC. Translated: CASSQTGQGSREQYF.

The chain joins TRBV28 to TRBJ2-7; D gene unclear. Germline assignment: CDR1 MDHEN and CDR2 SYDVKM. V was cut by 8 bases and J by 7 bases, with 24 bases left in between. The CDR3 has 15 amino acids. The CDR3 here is CASGPVSDTTYEQYF. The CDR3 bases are TGTGCCAGCGGGCCGGTTTCCGACACGACGTATGAGCAGTACTTC.

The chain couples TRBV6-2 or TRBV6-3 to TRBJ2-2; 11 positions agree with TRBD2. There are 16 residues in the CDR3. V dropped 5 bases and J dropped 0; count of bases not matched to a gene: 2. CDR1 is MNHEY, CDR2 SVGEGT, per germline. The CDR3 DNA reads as TGTGCCAGCAGTCGACTAGCGGGAACGAACACCGGGGAGCTGTTTTTT. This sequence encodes CASSRLAGTNTGELFF.

The CDR3 loop reads CASSPEIGNTIYF. The CDR3 DNA is TGTGCCAGCTCCCCGGAGATTGGAAACACCATATATTTT. The chain links TRBV28 to TRBJ1-3, with D uncertain. This CDR3 has 13 amino acids. V was pared by 8 bases and J by 3 bases, with 11 bases between. Germline V gene data show CDR1 as MDHEN and CDR2 as SYDVKM.

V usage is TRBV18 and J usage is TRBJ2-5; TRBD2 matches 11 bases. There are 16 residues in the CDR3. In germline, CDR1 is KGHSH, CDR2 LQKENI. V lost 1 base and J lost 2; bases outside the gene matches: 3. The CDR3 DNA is TGTGCCAGCTCACCACGGATAGCGGGAGGGCAAGAGACCCAGTACTTC. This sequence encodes CASSPRIAGGQETQYF. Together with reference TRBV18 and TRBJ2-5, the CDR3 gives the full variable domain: NAGVMQNPRHLVRRRGQEARLRCSPMKGHSHVYWYRQLPEEGLKFMVYLQKENIIDESGMPKERFSAEFPKEGPSILRIQQVVRGDSAAYFCASSPRIAGGQETQYFGPGTRLLVL.

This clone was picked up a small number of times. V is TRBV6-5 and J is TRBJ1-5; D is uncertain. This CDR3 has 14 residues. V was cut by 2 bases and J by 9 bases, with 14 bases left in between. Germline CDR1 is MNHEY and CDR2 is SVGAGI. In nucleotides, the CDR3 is TGTGCCAGCAGTTACGAGGCGGGCTCCAGGCCCCAGCATTTT. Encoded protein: CASSYEAGSRPQHF.

DNA of the CDR3: TGTGCCAGCAGCTTGGGGCTGGGGGGGAATCAGCCCCAGCATTTT. This translates into CASSLGLGGNQPQHF. The chain is built from TRBV5-6 and TRBJ1-5; D might be TRBD1 (5 bases). This CDR3 contains 15 residues. V was shortened by 0 bases and J by 4 bases, with 11 bases between the two germline ends. Per germline, CDR1 SGHDT and CDR2 YYEEEE.

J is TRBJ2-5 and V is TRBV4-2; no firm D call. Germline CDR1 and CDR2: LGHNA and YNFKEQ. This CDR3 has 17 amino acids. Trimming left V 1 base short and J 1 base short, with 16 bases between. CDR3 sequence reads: CASSQAPVVEFQETQYF. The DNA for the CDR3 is TGTGCCAGCAGCCAAGCCCCGGTCGTAGAATTCCAAGAGACCCAGTACTTC.

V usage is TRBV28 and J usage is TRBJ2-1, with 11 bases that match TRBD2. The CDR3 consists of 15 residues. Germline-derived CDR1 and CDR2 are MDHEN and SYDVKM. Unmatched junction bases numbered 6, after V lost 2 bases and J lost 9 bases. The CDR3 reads CASSLGSGRGVEQFF. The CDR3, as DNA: TGTGCCAGCAGTTTAGGTAGCGGGAGGGGGGTTGAGCAGTTCTTC.

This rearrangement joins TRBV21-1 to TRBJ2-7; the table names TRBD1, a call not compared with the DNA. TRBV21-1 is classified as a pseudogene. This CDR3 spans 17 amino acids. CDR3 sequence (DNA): TGTGCCAGCAGCAAAGGAAGTAGGGACAGGGGCCCCTACGAGCAGTACTTC. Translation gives CASSKGSRDRGPYEQYF.

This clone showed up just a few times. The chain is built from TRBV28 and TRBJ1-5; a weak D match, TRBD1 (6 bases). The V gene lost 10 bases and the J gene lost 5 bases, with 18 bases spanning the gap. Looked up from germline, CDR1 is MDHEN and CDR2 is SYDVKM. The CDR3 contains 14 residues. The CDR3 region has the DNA TGTGCCACAGCCCCACAGGGTACGGATCAGCCCCAGCATTTT. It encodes CATAPQGTDQPQHF.

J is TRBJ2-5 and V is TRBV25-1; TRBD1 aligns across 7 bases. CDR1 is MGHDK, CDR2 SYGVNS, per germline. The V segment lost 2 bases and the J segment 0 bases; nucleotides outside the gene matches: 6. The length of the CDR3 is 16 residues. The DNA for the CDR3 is TGTGCCAGCAGTGAACCCGGGACAGAAAACCAAGAGACCCAGTACTTC. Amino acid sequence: CASSEPGTENQETQYF.

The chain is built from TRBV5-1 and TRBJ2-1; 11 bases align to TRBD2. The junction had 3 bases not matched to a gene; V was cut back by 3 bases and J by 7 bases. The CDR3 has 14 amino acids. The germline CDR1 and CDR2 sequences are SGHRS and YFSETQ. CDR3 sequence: CASSSGLADNEQFF. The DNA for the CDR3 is TGCGCCAGCAGCTCGGGACTAGCGGATAATGAGCAGTTCTTC. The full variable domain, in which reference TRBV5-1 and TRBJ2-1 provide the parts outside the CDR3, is KAGVTQTPRYLIKTRGQQVTLSCSPISGHRSVSWYQQTPGQGLQFLFEYFSETQRNKGNFPGRFSGRQFSNSRSEMNVSTLELGDSALYLCASSSGLADNEQFFGPGTRLTVL.